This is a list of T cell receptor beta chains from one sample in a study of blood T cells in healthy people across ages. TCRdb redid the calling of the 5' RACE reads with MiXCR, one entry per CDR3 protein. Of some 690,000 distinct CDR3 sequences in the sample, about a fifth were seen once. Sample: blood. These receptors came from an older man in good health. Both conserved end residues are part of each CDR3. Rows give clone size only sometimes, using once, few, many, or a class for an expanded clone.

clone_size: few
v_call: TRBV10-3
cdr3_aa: CAIQTGGSGNTIYF

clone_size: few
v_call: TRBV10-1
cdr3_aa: CASSESAGLGETQYF

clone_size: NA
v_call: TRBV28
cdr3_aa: CASSFDTNQETQYF

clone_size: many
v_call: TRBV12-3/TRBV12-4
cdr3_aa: CATRPGTGELFF

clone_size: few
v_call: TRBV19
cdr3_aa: CASAPNSGANVLTF

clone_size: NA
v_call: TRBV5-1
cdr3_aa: CASSQNQGAGTEAFF

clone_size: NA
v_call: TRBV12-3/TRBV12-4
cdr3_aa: CASRPGTGATGELFF

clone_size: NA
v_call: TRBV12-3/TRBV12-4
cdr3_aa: CASSQTGGKEYF

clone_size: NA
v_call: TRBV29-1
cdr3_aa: CSVTGTSNTGELFF

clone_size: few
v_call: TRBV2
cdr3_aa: CARSEDRSRITTEAFF

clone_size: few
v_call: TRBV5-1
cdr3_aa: CASRQQQQSGSPLHF

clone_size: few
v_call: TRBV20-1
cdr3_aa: CSARGYTRYQETQYF

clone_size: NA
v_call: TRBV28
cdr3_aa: CASRLAGPDTQYF

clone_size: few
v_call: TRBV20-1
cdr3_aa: CSARGVSSGVTDTQYF

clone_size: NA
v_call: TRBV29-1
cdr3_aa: CSVKGRTQETQYF

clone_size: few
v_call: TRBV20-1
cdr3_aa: CSASPVANTEAFF

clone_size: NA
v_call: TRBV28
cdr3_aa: CASSLLSPAGSEQFF

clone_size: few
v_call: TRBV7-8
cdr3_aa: CASSVTLGSTDTQYF

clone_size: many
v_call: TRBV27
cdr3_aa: CASSSTGLGKLFF

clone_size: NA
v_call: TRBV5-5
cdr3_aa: CASSSQEKLFF

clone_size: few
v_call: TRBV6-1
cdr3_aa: CASSEKVFNTEAFF

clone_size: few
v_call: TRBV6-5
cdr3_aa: CASSPRQIKQETQYF

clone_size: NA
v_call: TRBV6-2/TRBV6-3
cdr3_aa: CASSYEASSRGDEQFF

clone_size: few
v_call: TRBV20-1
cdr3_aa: CSAREAGGVDRGYTF